This TCR beta chain was identified during a study of HIV-infected patients and healthy controls. J lost 6 bases, V lost 7 bases, and 6 bases had no gene match. Germline V gives CDR1 MNHEY, CDR2 SVGAGI. This CDR3 is 15 amino acids long. Each CDR3 protein gets one entry after TCRdb re-called the 5' RACE reads with MiXCR. The data hold some 20,000 distinct CDR3 sequences, with approximately 18% observed a single time. The source of this sequence is a human donor in good health. V is TRBV6-5 and J is TRBJ2-2; 12 bases are shared with TRBD1. The sequencing input was CD8+ T cells from blood. The CDR3 loop reads CASTLGQGAAGELFF. DNA of the CDR3: TGTGCCAGCACCCTGGGACAGGGGGCGGCCGGGGAGCTGTTTTTT.